This record concerns one T cell receptor (beta chain) sequence. Antigen specificity is unknown. The data were taken from a study of Graves' ophthalmopathy and Graves' hyperthyroidism. General observations from the study: The study's model predicted ophthalmopathy progression at about 64% sensitivity and approximately 78% specificity. Most expanded clonotypes from thyroid (those above 0.001 frequency) were also found in blood.

RNA transcripts yielded amplified TCR beta CDR3 regions. HTBI primers were employed in first-round RT-PCR, then a second-round multiplex PCR followed. From the multiplex PCR reads, TCRdb called clonotypes with MiXCR, one entry per CDR3 protein. Of about 740,000 distinct CDR3 sequences in the sample, around 40% were seen once. Ophthalmopathy donors showed moderate-to-severe activity, CAS ≥3, NOSPECS ≥4 and a duration under 3 months. The length of the CDR3 is 13 residues. V gave up 7 bases and J gave up 5 bases, with 14 bases separating them. Germline V gene data show CDR1 as SGHTA and CDR2 as FQGNSA. The specimen was peripheral blood. The sequence was obtained from an adult man with Graves' ophthalmopathy. J is TRBJ2-5 and V is TRBV7-2; D remains unclear. The CDR3 nucleotides are TGTGCCAGCACAAGGGCCCTCACGGAGACCCAGTACTTC. Encoded protein: CASTRALTETQYF.